This TCR beta chain was identified during a study of blood T cells in healthy people across ages. Study-level results: Roughly linearly, TCR beta diversity per million T cells fell as age increased.

The trim removed 0 bases at V and 5 bases at J, leaving 6 bases unmatched. The CDR3 sequence is 15 residues long. Germline loops: CDR1 SGHAT, CDR2 FQDESV (reference sequence). In regard to this clonotype: Its antigen is still unknown.

The use of a sample-barcoded 5' primer and a J-beta primer mix characterized a second PCR of roughly 6 to 11 cycles. TCRdb itself ran the 5' RACE reads through MiXCR, one entry per CDR3 protein. The sample shows around 1,000,000 distinct CDR3 sequences, approximately 26% of them seen only once. These records were also assigned to another study, of T cells of mothers and their children.

The clonotype comes from a girl aged 2-10 years in good health. This rearrangement joins TRBV11-1 to TRBJ1-1, with 7 bases aligning to TRBD1. The sequenced sample was blood. In DNA, the CDR3 is TGTGCCAGCAGCTTAGCGCCACAGGGGAGGACTGAAGCTTTCTTT. Its protein is CASSLAPQGRTEAFF.